This TCR beta chain was documented in a study of patients and donors after allogeneic stem cell transplantation. TCRdb itself ran the RT-PCR reads through MiXCR, one entry per CDR3 protein. The sample lists under 200,000 distinct CDR3 sequences; approximately 30% were seen once. Only a few counts were recorded for this clonotype. This TCR derives from a human donor who was either an allogeneic HSCT recipient or a stem cell or donor lymphocyte infusion donor (not recorded which). It is not recorded whose cells these are; they may come from a transplant donor. Sequencing was done on a sample of blood, either unsorted or a sorted T cell fraction (not recorded which).

The CDR3 sequence is CATSRELGSLGKNIQYF. DNA for the CDR3: TGTGCCACCAGCAGAGAACTCGGGAGCTTGGGCAAAAACATTCAGTACTTC. This chain uses TRBV15 with TRBJ2-4, with D possibly being TRBD2 (6 bases). Between the trimmed V and J ends, which lost 0 bases and 3 bases, there was a span of 15 bases. The germline gives CDR1 LNHNV, CDR2 YYDKDF (reference sequence). The CDR3 is 17 residues long.